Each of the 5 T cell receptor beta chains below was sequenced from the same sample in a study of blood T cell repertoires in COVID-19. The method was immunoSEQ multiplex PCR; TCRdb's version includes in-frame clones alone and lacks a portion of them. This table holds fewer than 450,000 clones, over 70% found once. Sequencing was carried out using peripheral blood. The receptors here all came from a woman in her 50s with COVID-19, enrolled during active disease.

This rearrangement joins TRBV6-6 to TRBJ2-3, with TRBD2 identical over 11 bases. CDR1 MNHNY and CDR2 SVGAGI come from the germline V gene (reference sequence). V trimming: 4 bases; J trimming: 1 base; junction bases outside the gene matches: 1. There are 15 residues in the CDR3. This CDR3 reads CASSLAGGRTDTQYF. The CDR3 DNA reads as TGTGCCAGCAGTTTAGCGGGAGGGCGCACAGATACGCAGTATTTT.

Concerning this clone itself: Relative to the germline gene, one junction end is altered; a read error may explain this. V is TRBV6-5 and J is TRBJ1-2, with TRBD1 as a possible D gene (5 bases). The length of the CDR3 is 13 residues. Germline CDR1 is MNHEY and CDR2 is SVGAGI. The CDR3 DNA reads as TGTGCCAGCAGCGTACGACAGAACTCTGGCTACACCTTC. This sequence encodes CASSVRQNSGYTF.

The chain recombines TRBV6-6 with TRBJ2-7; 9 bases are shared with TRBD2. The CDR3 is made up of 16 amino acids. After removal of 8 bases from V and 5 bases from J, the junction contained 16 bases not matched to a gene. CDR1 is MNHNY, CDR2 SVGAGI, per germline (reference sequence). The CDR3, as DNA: TGTGCCAGCGGGGGGAGGGATAGCGGGAGTTTGAACGAGCAGTACTTC. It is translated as CASGGRDSGSLNEQYF.

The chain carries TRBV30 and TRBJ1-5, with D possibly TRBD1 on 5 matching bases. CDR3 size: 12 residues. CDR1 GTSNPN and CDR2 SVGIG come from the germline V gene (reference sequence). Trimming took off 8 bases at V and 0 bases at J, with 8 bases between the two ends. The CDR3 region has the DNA TGTGCCGGGGCTTATAGCAATCAGCCCCAGCATTTT. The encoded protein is CAGAYSNQPQHF.

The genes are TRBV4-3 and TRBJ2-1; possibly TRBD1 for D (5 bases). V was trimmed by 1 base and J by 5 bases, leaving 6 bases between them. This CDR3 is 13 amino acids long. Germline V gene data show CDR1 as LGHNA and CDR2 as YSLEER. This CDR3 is CASSQGRDNEQFF. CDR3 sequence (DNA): TGCGCCAGCAGCCAAGGCAGGGACAATGAGCAGTTCTTC.